These 16 T cell receptor beta chains share one sample of origin, sequenced in a study of memory CD4+ T cells and cytomegalovirus serostatus. Sequencing used immunoSEQ multiplex PCR; TCRdb keeps in-frame clones, though not all of them. The sample consists of some 48,000 clones, around four fifths of them appearing once. Single viable CD3+CD4+CD8-CD45RO+ cells were sorted as the memory CD4+ T cells. The material sequenced was memory CD4+ T cells from blood. Source of these receptors: an adult in good health and CMV-seronegative.

The chain combines TRBV18 with TRBJ2-1; D ambiguous. The V gene lost 6 bases and the J gene lost 5 bases, with 20 bases spanning the gap. The CDR3 consists of 16 residues. Germline V lookup: CDR1 KGHSH, CDR2 LQKENI. CDR3: CASSQRSSHNDNEQFF. CDR3 nucleotides: TGTGCCAGCTCCCAAAGATCTTCCCATAACGACAATGAGCAGTTCTTC.

V and J are TRBV5-5 and TRBJ1-2; D is uncertain. The CDR3 is 11 amino acids. The V end lost 4 bases, the J end lost 6 bases, and 7 bases lay between the germline ends. Germline V lookup: CDR1 SGHKS, CDR2 YYEKEE (reference sequence). The CDR3: CASSPRDGYTF. The DNA for the CDR3 is TGTGCCAGCAGCCCGAGGGATGGCTACACCTTC.

The chain joins TRBV7-2 to TRBJ2-7; 10 positions agree with TRBD2. This CDR3 has 18 residues. J gave up 1 base and V 2 bases, and 11 bases lay outside the gene matches. Germline CDR1 SGHTA, CDR2 FQGNSA. CDR3 residues: CASSLRASGGGSSYEQYF. The DNA for the CDR3 is TGTGCCAGCAGCTTAAGGGCTAGCGGGGGCGGTAGTTCCTACGAGCAGTACTTC. The complete variable domain, with remaining parts taken from reference TRBV7-2 and TRBJ2-7, reads GAGVSQSPSNKVTEKGKDVELRCDPISGHTALYWYRQSLGQGLEFLIYFQGNSAPDKSGLPSDRFSAERTGGSVSTLTIQRTQQEDSAVYLCASSLRASGGGSSYEQYFGPGTRLTVT.

The V and J genes are TRBV7-2 and TRBJ1-3; the D is unclear. CDR3 length: 16 residues. V was cut by 5 bases and J by 4 bases, with 18 bases left in between. In germline, CDR1 is SGHTA, CDR2 FQGNSA. CDR3 protein: CASSTQTGRRGNTIYF. The CDR3 nucleotides read TGTGCCAGCAGCACTCAAACCGGGAGGAGAGGAAACACCATATATTTT. Full variable domain (missing parts from reference TRBV7-2 and TRBJ1-3): GAGVSQSPSNKVTEKGKDVELRCDPISGHTALYWYRQSLGQGLEFLIYFQGNSAPDKSGLPSDRFSAERTGGSVSTLTIQRTQQEDSAVYLCASSTQTGRRGNTIYFGEGSWLTVV.

In its sample, this clone was seen a few times. The V and J genes are TRBV10-2 and TRBJ1-4; D ambiguous. Trimming pared 5 bases from V and 6 bases from J, leaving 13 bases between. The CDR3 loop spans 14 amino acids. Germline assignment: CDR1 WSHSY and CDR2 SAAADI. Here the CDR3 reads CASSSTGWYEKLFF. In nucleotides, the CDR3 is TGCGCCAGCAGTTCGACCGGGTGGTATGAAAAACTGTTTTTT.

Only a few counts were recorded for this clone. This chain links TRBV10-3 with TRBJ2-5; 8 positions match TRBD1. The CDR3 sequence is 15 residues long. CDR1 is ENHRY, CDR2 SYGVKD, per germline. Losses at the gene ends were 8 bases for V and 0 bases for J; bases not matched to a gene: 8. The CDR3 reads CAISRAGGDQETQYF. CDR3 DNA sequence: TGTGCCATCTCCCGGGCAGGGGGCGACCAAGAGACCCAGTACTTC.

A remark on this clone: Other DNA sequences in this specimen translate into the identical CDR3. This chain connects TRBV28 to TRBJ1-2; no reliable D call. The V gene lost 5 bases and the J gene lost 1 base, with 2 bases spanning the gap. In germline, CDR1 is MDHEN, CDR2 SYDVKM. This CDR3 spans 11 amino acids. CDR3 in DNA: TGTGCCAGCAGTATTAACTATGGCTACACCTTC. It is translated as CASSINYGYTF.

The chain joins TRBV11-1 to TRBJ2-3, with D possibly being TRBD2 (5 bases). The V end lost 5 bases, the J end lost 0 bases, and 12 bases lay between the germline ends. This CDR3 is 15 amino acids long. Germline CDR1 is SGHAT and CDR2 is FQDESV (reference sequence). CDR3 residues: CASSLTSLSTDTQYF. The CDR3 region has the DNA TGTGCCAGCAGCCTAACTAGTCTGAGCACAGATACGCAGTATTTT.

This chain joins TRBV6-6 and TRBJ1-5; the match to TRBD1 covers 11 bases. This CDR3 is 16 amino acids long. V shed 6 bases, J shed 4 bases, and the junction held 8 bases outside the gene matches. Germline loops: CDR1 MNHNY, CDR2 SVGAGI (reference sequence). In DNA, the CDR3 is TGTGCCAGCAGACTTGGACAGGGGGCTTCAAATCAGCCCCAGCATTTT. Its translation is CASRLGQGASNQPQHF.

The chain has TRBV2 and TRBJ2-7, with D possibly TRBD1 on 6 matching bases. Germline V gives CDR1 SNHLY, CDR2 FYNNEI. V was cut by 5 bases and J by 4 bases, with 9 bases left in between. The CDR3 length is 12 residues. CDR3 amino acids: CASSYREYEQYF. The CDR3 DNA sequence: TGTGCCAGCAGTTACAGGGAGTACGAGCAGTACTTC.

This clone was recorded only once. This rearrangement joins TRBV5-1 to TRBJ1-4; a weak D match, TRBD1 (6 bases). The germline V gene has CDR1 SGHRS and CDR2 YFSETQ. This CDR3 is 13 amino acids long. Deletions cut 7 bases from V and 8 bases from J, with 15 bases between. Here the CDR3 DNA reads TGCGCCAGCGGCCGGGGGGCAGGGGAAAAACTGTTTTTT. It encodes CASGRGAGEKLFF.

The chain combines TRBV4-2 with TRBJ1-6; maybe TRBD1 (6 bases). Trimming left V 4 bases short and J 6 bases short, with 10 bases between. Germline CDR1 and CDR2: LGHNA and YNFKEQ. The CDR3 consists of 14 residues. CDR3 sequence: CASSRTEGNSPLHF. CDR3 bases: TGTGCCAGCAGCCGGACAGAAGGTAATTCACCCCTCCACTTT.

The chain couples TRBV18 to TRBJ1-1; 7 bases are a match to TRBD1. Germline loops: CDR1 KGHSH, CDR2 LQKENI. CDR3 length equals 15 residues. J gave up 5 bases and V 2 bases, and 8 bases lay outside the gene matches. CDR3 in amino acids: CASSPGTGARTEAFF. The CDR3 DNA reads TGTGCCAGCTCACCAGGTACAGGGGCGCGAACTGAAGCTTTCTTT. Together with reference TRBV18 and TRBJ1-1, the CDR3 gives the full variable domain: NAGVMQNPRHLVRRRGQEARLRCSPMKGHSHVYWYRQLPEEGLKFMVYLQKENIIDESGMPKERFSAEFPKEGPSILRIQQVVRGDSAAYFCASSPGTGARTEAFFGQGTRLTVV.

This clone has more than one count but fewer than ten. This chain connects TRBV9 to TRBJ1-1; no definite D call. This CDR3 has 15 residues. CDR1 and CDR2 (germline): SGDLS, YYNGEE. Trimming took off 0 bases at V and 0 bases at J, with 9 bases between the two ends. CDR3: CASSVASEMNTEAFF. The CDR3 DNA sequence: TGTGCCAGCAGCGTAGCATCAGAGATGAACACTGAAGCTTTCTTT.

This chain connects TRBV29-1 to TRBJ1-5; weak D call: TRBD1 (6 bases). Germline V gene sequence: CDR1 SQVTM, CDR2 ANQGSEA. The V end was cut by 6 bases, the J end by 1 base, with 13 bases between. This CDR3 comprises 14 residues. The CDR3 is CSVSTGTSNQPQHF. The CDR3 coding sequence is TGCAGCGTATCCACAGGGACAAGCAATCAGCCCCAGCATTTT. Based on the CDR3 plus reference TRBV29-1 and TRBJ1-5, the full variable domain is SAVISQKPSRDICQRGTSLTIQCQVDSQVTMMFWYRQQPGQSLTLIATANQGSEATYESGFVIDKFPISRPNLTFSTLTVSNMSPEDSSIYLCSVSTGTSNQPQHFGDGTRLSIL.

Turning to this clone: The junction departs from germline at one end; a sequencing error may be responsible. This sequence joins TRBV5-1 and TRBJ2-5; D is undetermined. The CDR3 runs 14 residues. Germline V gene lookup returns CDR1 SGHRS and CDR2 YFSETQ. CDR3 in DNA: TGCGCCAGCAGCTTAGGCTTTTCAAGAGAGGCCCAGTACTTC. The encoded protein is CASSLGFSREAQYF. The variable domain in full, with the rest retrieved from reference TRBV5-1 and TRBJ2-5, is KAGVTQTPRYLIKTRGQQVTLSCSPISGHRSVSWYQQTPGQGLQFLFEYFSETQRNKGNFPGRFSGRQFSNSRSEMNVSTLELGDSALYLCASSLGFSREAQYFGPGTRLLVL.